The 21 T cell receptor beta chains presented below share a single source sample, sequenced in a study of blood T cell repertoires in COVID-19. This table comes from immunoSEQ multiplex PCR, and its TCRdb copy is limited to in-frame clones, with some not included. This table has approximately 190,000 clones, under 85% appearing once. Sequenced input: peripheral blood. The receptor source for this set is a woman in her forties with acute or convalescent COVID-19.

This CDR3 is CASTVGLAGSYNEQFF. In nucleotides, the CDR3 is TGCGCCAGCACTGTCGGACTAGCGGGCTCCTACAATGAGCAGTTCTTC. The chain links TRBV10-2 to TRBJ2-1; 11 nucleotides match TRBD2. Germline loops: CDR1 WSHSY, CDR2 SAAADI. This CDR3 region has 16 residues. V lost 7 bases and J lost 0; bases outside the gene matches: 5.

The chain has TRBV4-1 and TRBJ2-3; 9 nucleotides match TRBD2. The CDR3 loop spans 15 amino acids. Germline V CDR1 and CDR2: MGHRA, YSYEKL. Unmatched junction bases numbered 6, after V lost 4 bases and J lost 4 bases. CDR3 sequence: CASSRSGGMSDTQYF. CDR3 nucleotides: TGCGCCAGCAGCCGGAGCGGGGGGATGTCAGATACGCAGTATTTT.

This clone was seen just once. The rearrangement uses TRBV24-1 and TRBJ2-1; 11 bases fit TRBD2. This CDR3 is built from 18 residues. Losses at the gene ends were 4 bases for V and 3 bases for J; bases not matched to a gene: 10. Looked up from germline, CDR1 is KGHDR and CDR2 is SFDVKD. The CDR3 DNA is TGTGCCACCAGTGACGCTAGCGGGGGGCTTCCGGGCTACAATGAGCAGTTCTTC. Translation: CATSDASGGLPGYNEQFF.

The chain couples TRBV6-4 to TRBJ2-1, with D tentatively TRBD1 (7 bases). CDR3 length: 14 residues. Germline CDR1 and CDR2: MRHNA and SNTAGT. Trimming removed 2 bases at V and 8 bases at J, with 13 bases between. CDR3 sequence reads: CASSDGGGGDEQFF. CDR3 nucleotides: TGTGCCAGCAGTGACGGAGGGGGCGGGGATGAGCAGTTCTTC.

The CDR3 region is CASSLGIDRAGGYTF. The CDR3, as DNA: TGCGCCAGCAGCTTGGGAATTGACAGGGCTGGCGGCTACACCTTC. The V and J genes are TRBV5-1 and TRBJ1-2; 7 bases line up with TRBD1. The V gene's germline CDR1 is SGHRS and CDR2 YFSETQ. With V trimmed by 0 bases and J by 8 bases, 10 bases remained unmatched. The CDR3 consists of 15 residues.

The chain joins TRBV2 to TRBJ2-5, with TRBD1 matching 9 bases. The CDR3 spans 16 residues. The junction had 12 bases not matched to a gene; V was cut back by 6 bases and J by 4 bases. Germline V lookup: CDR1 SNHLY, CDR2 FYNNEI. CDR3 DNA: TGTGCCAGCAGGCGGCCGGGACAGGGACGAGGAGAGACCCAGTACTTC. Translating it yields CASRRPGQGRGETQYF.

The CDR3 nucleotides read TGTGCCAGCAGCTCAACGACAGGAGCTGAGACCCAGTACTTC. Its protein is CASSSTTGAETQYF. The chain employs TRBV11-2 and TRBJ2-5; D is possibly TRBD1 (6 bases). CDR1 and CDR2 from the germline V gene are SGHAT and FQNNGV. The CDR3 extends over 14 amino acids. The V and J ends lost 4 bases and 5 bases respectively, with 14 bases between them.

For this clone: Its ends do not fully match the called genes, so a read error is possible. V gene TRBV18 combines with J gene TRBJ2-2, with 9 bases aligning to TRBD2. Germline V CDR1 and CDR2: KGHSH, LQKENI. The CDR3 sequence is 16 residues long. This chain's CDR3 is CASSPAGGPNPGELFF. The CDR3 bases are TGTGCCAGCTCACCTGCGGGGGGGCCGAACCCCGGGGAGCTGTTTTTT.

V is TRBV28 and J is TRBJ2-5; 7 nucleotides match TRBD2. The ends lost 2 bases at V and 2 bases at J; junction bases unmatched: 11. Per germline, CDR1 MDHEN and CDR2 SYDVKM. The CDR3 contains 17 residues. CDR3 nucleotides: TGTGCCAGCAGTTTAAGAACTGGACTAGTCTATCAAGAGACCCAGTACTTC. Its protein product is CASSLRTGLVYQETQYF.

The V and J genes are TRBV28 and TRBJ2-2; 9 bases are shared with TRBD2. CDR1 is MDHEN and CDR2 is SYDVKM in the germline V gene. The V segment lost 4 bases and the J segment 4 bases; nucleotides outside the gene matches: 4. This CDR3 region has 15 residues. As DNA, the CDR3 is TGTGCCAGCAGTTGGGCGGGGGGGCTCACCGGGGAGCTGTTTTTT. Translated: CASSWAGGLTGELFF. Full variable domain (missing parts from reference TRBV28 and TRBJ2-2): DVKVTQSSRYLVKRTGEKVFLECVQDMDHENMFWYRQDPGLGLRLIYFSYDVKMKEKGDIPEGYSVSREKKERFSLILESASTNQTSMYLCASSWAGGLTGELFFGEGSRLTVL.

Only one count was recorded for this clone. The chain is built from TRBV30 and TRBJ1-2; D is unresolved. This CDR3 spans 13 amino acids. V lost 8 bases and J 8 bases, leaving 21 bases between the germline ends. CDR1 is GTSNPN and CDR2 is SVGIG in the germline V gene (reference sequence). CDR3: CAQYREFRFGYTF. CDR3 DNA sequence: TGTGCCCAGTACAGAGAGTTTAGGTTCGGCTACACCTTC.

The rearrangement links TRBV6-5 to TRBJ1-1; TRBD1 aligns across 8 bases. Germline V gene lookup returns CDR1 MNHEY and CDR2 SVGAGI. The CDR3 is made up of 14 amino acids. Germline trimming cut 6 bases from V and 3 bases from J; bases unmatched to any gene: 6. CDR3 sequence: CASRDREEDTEAFF. The CDR3 DNA follows: TGTGCCAGCAGGGACAGGGAGGAGGACACTGAAGCTTTCTTT.

This clone was observed a single time. The rearrangement uses TRBV6-1 and TRBJ1-1; D is undetermined. Trimming took 2 bases from V and 5 from J, leaving 12 bases between them. The CDR3 is 14 amino acids. The V gene's germline CDR1 is MNHNS and CDR2 SASEGT. CDR3 DNA sequence: TGTGCCAGCAGTGAAACCGTCGGGTTAACTGAAGCTTTCTTT. It yields the protein CASSETVGLTEAFF.

This clone has ten or more counts. The chain links TRBV4-2 to TRBJ2-7; 11 bases are shared with TRBD2. The germline V gene encodes CDR1 LGHNA and CDR2 YNFKEQ. After removal of 1 base from V and 1 base from J, the junction contained 0 bases not matched to a gene. CDR3 size: 15 residues. CDR3 sequence (DNA): TGTGCCAGCAGCCAAGGACTAGCGGGATCCTACGAGCAGTACTTC. Its translation: CASSQGLAGSYEQYF.

This chain links TRBV5-1 with TRBJ2-7; TRBD2 agrees at 14 bases. This CDR3 has 16 residues. Germline values: CDR1 SGHRS, CDR2 YFSETQ. J lost 7 bases, V lost 4 bases, and 10 bases had no gene match. CDR3 coding DNA: TGCGCCAGCAGCCCTGGGACTAGCGGGAGCACCATGGAGCAGTACTTC. It translates to CASSPGTSGSTMEQYF.

V gene TRBV4-1 combines with J gene TRBJ1-5; D unclear. The germline V gene has CDR1 MGHRA and CDR2 YSYEKL. Trimming removed 1 base from V and 9 bases from J, with 13 bases in between. The length of the CDR3 is 14 residues. The CDR3 here is CASSQVSTYTPQHF. Written as DNA, the CDR3 is TGCGCCAGCAGCCAAGTTTCCACATACACGCCCCAGCATTTT.

The rearrangement uses TRBV7-2 and TRBJ2-1, with 10 nucleotides matching TRBD1. Per the germline V gene, CDR1 is SGHTA and CDR2 is FQGNSA. Trimming at V came to 3 bases and at J to 7 bases, leaving 3 bases not matched to a gene. This CDR3 region has 14 residues. CDR3 nucleotide sequence: TGTGCCAGCAGCTTGACAGGGGGCAATAATGAGCAGTTCTTC. This gives the protein CASSLTGGNNEQFF.

This clone is a singleton in its sample. This chain joins TRBV2 and TRBJ1-2; 8 nucleotides line up with TRBD1. This CDR3 is 18 amino acids long. V lost 7 bases to trimming and J lost 4 bases; unmatched junction nucleotides: 20. Germline V gene lookup returns CDR1 SNHLY and CDR2 FYNNEI. The CDR3 DNA reads as TGTGCCAGCACAGCAGTGGGGGCCCGGGACAGGAGAACCTATGGCTACACCTTC. It specifies CASTAVGARDRRTYGYTF.

The chain is built from TRBV27 and TRBJ1-2, with 7 bases fitting TRBD1. The CDR3 is made up of 13 amino acids. V was clipped by 5 bases and J by 5 bases; unmatched bases: 5. From germline, CDR1 is MNHEY and CDR2 SMNVEV (reference sequence). In DNA form, the CDR3 reads TGTGCCAGCAGTCCTTTGACAGGGTATGGCTACACCTTC. Translation: CASSPLTGYGYTF.

The rearrangement links TRBV5-1 to TRBJ2-6; a weak D match, TRBD2 (5 bases). The CDR3 runs 17 residues. The V and J ends lost 1 base and 1 base respectively, with 12 bases between them. In germline, CDR1 is SGHRS, CDR2 YFSETQ. CDR3 sequence reads: CASSLNPGRSGANVLTF. CDR3 nucleotide sequence: TGCGCCAGCAGCTTGAATCCGGGAAGGTCTGGGGCCAACGTCCTGACTTTC.

The V call is TRBV9, the J call TRBJ1-1; D unresolved. The CDR3 totals 13 residues. Germline CDR1 reads SGDLS; CDR2 reads YYNGEE. The ends were cut back, 3 bases at V and 11 bases at J, with 17 bases in the middle. The CDR3 DNA reads as TGTGCCAGCAGCGGTGAGGGATGGAGCCGGGCTTTCTTT. It encodes CASSGEGWSRAFF.